This T cell receptor (beta chain) was recorded in a study of blood T cell repertoires in COVID-19. Study overall: The samples span acute and convalescent COVID-19 from the United States, Italy and Spain.

V dropped 3 bases and J dropped 1 base, with 9 bases sitting between them. The CDR3 is made up of 14 amino acids. Germline-derived CDR1 and CDR2 are LGHNA and YNFKEQ. Patients in Seattle were enrolled during active infection, then followed longitudinally. How the authors handled the data: Amplified reference gene primers provided the basis for estimating nucleated cell counts. The repertoire was sequenced with immunoSEQ multiplex PCR; TCRdb's copy has only in-frame clones and lacks some. Clonal size and the V and J genes are those of that table, whereas D and trimming came from the DNA. The sample includes 200,000 to 250,000 clones, roughly 85% seen only once; the top ten take 4.5% to 5.5%.

The source of this sequence is a man between 50 and 59 years old with COVID-19, enrolled during active disease. Sequencing was performed on peripheral blood. The chain carries TRBV4-2 and TRBJ1-2; D gene ambiguous. The CDR3 nucleotides read TGTGCCAGCAGCCATCTTTTTAATAACTATGGCTACACCTTC. Translated: CASSHLFNNYGYTF.